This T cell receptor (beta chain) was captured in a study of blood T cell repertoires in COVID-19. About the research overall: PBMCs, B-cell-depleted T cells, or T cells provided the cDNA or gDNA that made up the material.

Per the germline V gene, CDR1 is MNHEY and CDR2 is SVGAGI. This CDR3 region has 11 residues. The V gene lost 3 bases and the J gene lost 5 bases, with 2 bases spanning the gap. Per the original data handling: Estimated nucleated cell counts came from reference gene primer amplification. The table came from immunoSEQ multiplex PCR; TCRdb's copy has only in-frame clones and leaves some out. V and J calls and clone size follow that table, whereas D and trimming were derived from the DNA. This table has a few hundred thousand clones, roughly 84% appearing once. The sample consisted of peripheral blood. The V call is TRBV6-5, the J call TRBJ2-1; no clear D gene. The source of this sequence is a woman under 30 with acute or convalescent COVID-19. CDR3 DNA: TGTGCCAGCAGTTATAACAATGAGCAGTTCTTC. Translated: CASSYNNEQFF.